This record looks at one T cell receptor beta chain sequence and its context. The CDR3 contains 17 residues. Losses at the gene ends were 5 bases for V and 1 base for J; bases not matched to a gene: 11. CDR1 SGHTA and CDR2 FQGTGA come from the germline V gene. TCRdb keeps only in-frame clones here, not all; method: immunoSEQ multiplex PCR. The sample lists approximately 94,000 clones, 89% occurring once. These data come from a study of OX40 agonist ivuxolimab in advanced cancers. At the level of the study: Patients were treated with ivuxolimab, an agonistic anti-OX40 (CD134) antibody.

The source is an adult with an advanced solid tumor such as melanoma, head and neck, liver or kidney cancer. The sequencing here drew on CD4+ or CD8+ T cells sorted from blood, taken in a trial of the OX40 agonist ivuxolimab. J is TRBJ2-7 and V is TRBV7-3, with 10 positions matching TRBD1. In DNA, the CDR3 is TGTGCCAGCAGCCAAAAGACAGGGGGCGATAGGTCCTACGAGCAGTACTTC. This sequence encodes CASSQKTGGDRSYEQYF.